The present TCR beta chain was sequenced within a study of blood T cell repertoires in COVID-19. The overall study: Samples came from the United States, Italy and Spain, spanning acute and convalescent COVID-19.

V shed 9 bases and J 3 bases; nucleotides not matched to a gene: 11. The CDR3 runs to 14 residues. CDR1 LNHDA and CDR2 SQIVND come from the germline V gene (reference sequence). Measured with immunoSEQ multiplex PCR; TCRdb has only the in-frame clones, and not every one. The sample includes under 35,000 clones, roughly 90% of them seen just once. The chain combines TRBV19 with TRBJ2-7; 7 bases agree with TRBD1. The material sequenced was peripheral blood. The source is a human donor with active COVID-19. The donor label of this sample is uncertain. Here the CDR3 DNA reads TGTGCCAGCATGTCCCCGGGACAGTACTACGAGCAGTACTTC. It codes for CASMSPGQYYEQYF.